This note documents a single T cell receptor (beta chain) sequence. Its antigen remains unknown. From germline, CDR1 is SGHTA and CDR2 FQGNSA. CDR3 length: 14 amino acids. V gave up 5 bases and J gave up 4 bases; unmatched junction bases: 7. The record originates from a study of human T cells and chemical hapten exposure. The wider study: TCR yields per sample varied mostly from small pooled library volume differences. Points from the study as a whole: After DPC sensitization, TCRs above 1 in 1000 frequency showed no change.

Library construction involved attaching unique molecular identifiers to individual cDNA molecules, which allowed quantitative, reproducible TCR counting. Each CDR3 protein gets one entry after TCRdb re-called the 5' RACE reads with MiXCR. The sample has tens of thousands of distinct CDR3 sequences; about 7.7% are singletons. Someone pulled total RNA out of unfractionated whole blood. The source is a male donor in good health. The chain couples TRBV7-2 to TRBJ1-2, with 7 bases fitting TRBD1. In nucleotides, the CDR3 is TGTGCCAGCAGCCTGACAGGGCTCCTCTATGGCTACACCTTC. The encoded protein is CASSLTGLLYGYTF. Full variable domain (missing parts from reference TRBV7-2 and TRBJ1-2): GAGVSQSPSNKVTEKGKDVELRCDPISGHTALYWYRQSLGQGLEFLIYFQGNSAPDKSGLPSDRFSAERTGGSVSTLTIQRTQQEDSAVYLCASSLTGLLYGYTFGSGTRLTVV.